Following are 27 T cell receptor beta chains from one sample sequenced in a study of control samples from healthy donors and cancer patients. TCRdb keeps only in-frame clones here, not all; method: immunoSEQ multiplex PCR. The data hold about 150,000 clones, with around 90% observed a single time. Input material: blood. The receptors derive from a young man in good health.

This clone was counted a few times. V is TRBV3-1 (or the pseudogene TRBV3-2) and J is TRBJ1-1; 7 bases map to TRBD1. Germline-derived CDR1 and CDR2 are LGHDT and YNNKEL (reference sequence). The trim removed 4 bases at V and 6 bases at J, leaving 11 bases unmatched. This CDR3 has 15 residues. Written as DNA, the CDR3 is TGTGCCAGCAGCCCAAGACAGGGTAGATTATCTGAAGCTTTCTTT. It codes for CASSPRQGRLSEAFF.

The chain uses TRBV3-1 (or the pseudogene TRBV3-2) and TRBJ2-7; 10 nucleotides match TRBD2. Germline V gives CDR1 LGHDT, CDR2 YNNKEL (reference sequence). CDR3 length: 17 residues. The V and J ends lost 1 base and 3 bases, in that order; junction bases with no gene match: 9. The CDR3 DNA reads TGTGCCAGCAGCCAAGGGGGGGCTAGCGGGAGTCTCTACGAGCAGTACTTC. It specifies CASSQGGASGSLYEQYF.

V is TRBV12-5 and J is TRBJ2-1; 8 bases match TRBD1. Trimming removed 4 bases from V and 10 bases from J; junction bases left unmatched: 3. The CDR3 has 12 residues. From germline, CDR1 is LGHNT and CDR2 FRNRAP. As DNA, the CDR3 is TGTGCTAGTGGTTCCAGGGGGCGCGAGCAGTTCTTC. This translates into CASGSRGREQFF.

The CDR3 spells CASSYDGQGSVNQPQHF. CDR3 DNA sequence: TGTGCCAGCAGTTACGACGGACAGGGGTCGGTCAATCAGCCCCAGCATTTT. V gene TRBV6-2 or TRBV6-3 combines with J gene TRBJ1-5, with 9 nucleotides matching TRBD1. CDR1 is MNHEY and CDR2 is SVGEGT in the germline V gene. Trimming cost V 2 bases and J 3 bases; bases outside gene matches: 8. The CDR3 is made up of 17 amino acids.

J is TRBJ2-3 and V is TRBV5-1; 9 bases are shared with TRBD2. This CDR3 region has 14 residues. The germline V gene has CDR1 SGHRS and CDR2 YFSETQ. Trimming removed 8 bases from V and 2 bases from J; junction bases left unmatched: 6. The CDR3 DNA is TGCGCCAGTCTAGCGGGGACTTACACAGATACGCAGTATTTT. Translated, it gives CASLAGTYTDTQYF.

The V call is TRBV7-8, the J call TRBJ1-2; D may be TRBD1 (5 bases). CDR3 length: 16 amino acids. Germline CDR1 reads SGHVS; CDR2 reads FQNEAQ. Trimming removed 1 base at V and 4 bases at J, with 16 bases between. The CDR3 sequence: CASSLGLIGGGYGYTF. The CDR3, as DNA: TGTGCCAGCAGCTTAGGTCTCATCGGGGGGGGCTATGGCTACACCTTC.

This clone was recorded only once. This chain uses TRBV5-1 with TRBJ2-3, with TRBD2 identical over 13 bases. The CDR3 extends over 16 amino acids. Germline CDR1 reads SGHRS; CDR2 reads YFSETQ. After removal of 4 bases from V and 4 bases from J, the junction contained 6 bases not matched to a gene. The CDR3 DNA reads TGCGCCAGCAGCCCACGACTAGCGGGGGGCGCAGATACGCAGTATTTT. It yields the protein CASSPRLAGGADTQYF.

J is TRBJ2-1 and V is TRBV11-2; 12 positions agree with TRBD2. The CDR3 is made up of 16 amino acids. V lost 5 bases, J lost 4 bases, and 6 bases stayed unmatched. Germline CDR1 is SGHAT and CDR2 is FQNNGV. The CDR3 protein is CASSLRLAGDYNEQFF. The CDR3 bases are TGTGCCAGCAGCCTAAGACTAGCGGGGGATTACAATGAGCAGTTCTTC.

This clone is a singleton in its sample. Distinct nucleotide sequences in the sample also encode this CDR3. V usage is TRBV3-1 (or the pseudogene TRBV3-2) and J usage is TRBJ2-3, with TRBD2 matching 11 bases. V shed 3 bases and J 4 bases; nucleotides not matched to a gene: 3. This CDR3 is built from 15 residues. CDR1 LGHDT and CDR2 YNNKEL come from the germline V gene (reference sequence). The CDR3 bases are TGTGCCAGCAGCCAGGTAGCGGGGGGGGCAGATACGCAGTATTTT. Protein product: CASSQVAGGADTQYF.

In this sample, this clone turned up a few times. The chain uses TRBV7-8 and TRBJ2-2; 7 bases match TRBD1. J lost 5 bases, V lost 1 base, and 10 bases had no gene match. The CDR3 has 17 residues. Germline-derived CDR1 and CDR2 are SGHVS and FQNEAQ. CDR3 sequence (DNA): TGTGCCAGCAGCTTAGTTGCCGACAGGGTGGGGACCGGGGAGCTGTTTTTT. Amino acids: CASSLVADRVGTGELFF.

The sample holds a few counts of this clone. In DNA, the CDR3 is TGTGCCAGCAGTGAGGACAGGGCCCCCTATGGCTACACCTTC. It codes for CASSEDRAPYGYTF. The genes are TRBV6-1 and TRBJ1-2, with 8 bases aligning to TRBD1. The CDR3 runs to 14 residues. Germline-derived CDR1 and CDR2 are MNHNS and SASEGT. Trimming cost V 3 bases and J 4 bases; bases outside gene matches: 4.

The CDR3 bases are TGTGCCAGTCCGGACGGCCCCGGAGATGCCTATGGCTACACCTTC. Translating it yields CASPDGPGDAYGYTF. The V gene is TRBV2, the J gene TRBJ1-2, with D unclear. Germline-derived CDR1 and CDR2 are SNHLY and FYNNEI. V was clipped by 9 bases and J by 4 bases, with 21 bases between them. This CDR3 contains 15 residues.

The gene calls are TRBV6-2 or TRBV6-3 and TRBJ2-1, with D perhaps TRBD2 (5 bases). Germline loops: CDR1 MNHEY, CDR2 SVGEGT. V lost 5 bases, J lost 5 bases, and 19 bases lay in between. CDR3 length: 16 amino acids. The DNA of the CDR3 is TGTGCCAGCAGTCACCTTACTAGTTCCCCCCACAATGAGCAGTTCTTC. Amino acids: CASSHLTSSPHNEQFF.

CDR3 DNA sequence: TGTGCCACCAGTGACTCGACTAGCGGGTCGCACAATGAGCAGTTCTTC. Protein product: CATSDSTSGSHNEQFF. This chain connects TRBV24-1 to TRBJ2-1; TRBD2 aligns across 10 bases. This CDR3 spans 16 amino acids. The V gene end was trimmed by 4 bases and the J gene end by 5 bases; junction bases not matched to a gene: 7. Looked up from germline, CDR1 is KGHDR and CDR2 is SFDVKD.

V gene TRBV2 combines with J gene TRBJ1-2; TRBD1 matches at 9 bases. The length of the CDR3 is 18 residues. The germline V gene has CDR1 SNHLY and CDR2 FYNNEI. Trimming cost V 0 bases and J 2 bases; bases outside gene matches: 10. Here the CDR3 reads CASSEARSPGTGNYGYTF. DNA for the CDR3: TGTGCCAGCAGTGAAGCCAGGAGTCCCGGGACAGGGAACTATGGCTACACCTTC. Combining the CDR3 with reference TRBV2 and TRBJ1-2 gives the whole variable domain EPEVTQTPSHQVTQMGQEVILRCVPISNHLYFYWYRQILGQKVEFLVSFYNNEISEKSEIFDDQFSVERPDGSNFTLKIRSTKLEDSAMYFCASSEARSPGTGNYGYTFGSGTRLTVV.

The CDR3 loop reads CASSIGRNSNQPQHF. Here the CDR3 DNA reads TGTGCCAGTAGTATCGGACGGAATAGCAATCAGCCCCAGCATTTT. This chain connects TRBV19 to TRBJ1-5; D uncertain. V was shortened by 3 bases and J by 0 bases, with 9 bases between the two germline ends. Germline V gene sequence: CDR1 LNHDA, CDR2 SQIVND (reference sequence). The CDR3 runs to 15 residues.

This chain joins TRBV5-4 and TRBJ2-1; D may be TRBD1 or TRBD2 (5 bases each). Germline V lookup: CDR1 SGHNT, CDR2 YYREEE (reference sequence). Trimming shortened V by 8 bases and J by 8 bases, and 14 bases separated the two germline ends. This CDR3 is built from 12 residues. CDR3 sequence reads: CASSGPGYEQFF. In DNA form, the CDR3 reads TGTGCCAGTTCGGGGCCGGGCTATGAGCAGTTCTTC.

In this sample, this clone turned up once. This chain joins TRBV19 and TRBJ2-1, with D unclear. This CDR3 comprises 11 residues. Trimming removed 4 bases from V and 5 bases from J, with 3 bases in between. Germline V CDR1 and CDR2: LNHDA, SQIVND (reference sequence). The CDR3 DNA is TGTGCCAGTAGTACGCACAATGAGCAGTTCTTC. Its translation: CASSTHNEQFF.

As DNA, the CDR3 is TGTGCCAGCAGCGTAGGGATCGGGTCCTACGAGCAGTACTTC. This sequence encodes CASSVGIGSYEQYF. The chain recombines TRBV9 with TRBJ2-7; D gene unclear. Trimming shortened V by 0 bases and J by 1 base, and 8 bases separated the two germline ends. Germline V lookup: CDR1 SGDLS, CDR2 YYNGEE. The CDR3 extends over 14 amino acids.

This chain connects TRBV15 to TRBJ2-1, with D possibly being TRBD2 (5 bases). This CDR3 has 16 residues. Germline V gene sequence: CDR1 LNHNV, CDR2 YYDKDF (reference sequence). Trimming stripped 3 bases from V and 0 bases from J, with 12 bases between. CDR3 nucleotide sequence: TGTGCCACCAGCAGTGAGACTCTAGCCTCCTACAATGAGCAGTTCTTC. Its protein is CATSSETLASYNEQFF.

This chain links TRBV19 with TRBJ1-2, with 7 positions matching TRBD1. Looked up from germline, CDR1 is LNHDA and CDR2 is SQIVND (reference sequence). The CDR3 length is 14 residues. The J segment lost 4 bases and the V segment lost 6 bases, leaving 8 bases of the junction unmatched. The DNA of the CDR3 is TGTGCCAGTAGGCGCCCAACAGGGGCCTATGGCTACACCTTC. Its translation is CASRRPTGAYGYTF.

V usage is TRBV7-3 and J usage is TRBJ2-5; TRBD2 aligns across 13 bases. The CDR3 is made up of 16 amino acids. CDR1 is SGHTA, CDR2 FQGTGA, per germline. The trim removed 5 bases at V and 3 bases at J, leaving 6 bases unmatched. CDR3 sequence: CASSHQTSGGKETQYF. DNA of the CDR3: TGTGCCAGCAGCCACCAGACTAGCGGGGGGAAAGAGACCCAGTACTTC.

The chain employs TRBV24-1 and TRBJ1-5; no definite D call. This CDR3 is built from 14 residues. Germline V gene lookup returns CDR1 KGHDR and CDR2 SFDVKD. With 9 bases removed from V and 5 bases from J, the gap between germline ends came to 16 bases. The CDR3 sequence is CATGSRDEYQPQHF. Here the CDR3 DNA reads TGTGCCACCGGCAGTAGAGACGAATATCAGCCCCAGCATTTT.

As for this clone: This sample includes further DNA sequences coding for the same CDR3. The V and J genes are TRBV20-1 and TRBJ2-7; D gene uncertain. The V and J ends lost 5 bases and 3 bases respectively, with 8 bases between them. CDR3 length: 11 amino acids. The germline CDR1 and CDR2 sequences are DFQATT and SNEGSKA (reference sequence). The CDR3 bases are TGCAGTGCTCCCGACGGCTACGAGCAGTACTTC. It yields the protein CSAPDGYEQYF.

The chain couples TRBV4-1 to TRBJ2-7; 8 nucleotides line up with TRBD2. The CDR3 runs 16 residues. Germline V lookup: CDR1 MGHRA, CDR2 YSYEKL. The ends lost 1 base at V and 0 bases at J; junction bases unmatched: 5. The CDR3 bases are TGCGCCAGCAGCCAAGCGCCTAGCGGGCTCTCCTACGAGCAGTACTTC. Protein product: CASSQAPSGLSYEQYF.

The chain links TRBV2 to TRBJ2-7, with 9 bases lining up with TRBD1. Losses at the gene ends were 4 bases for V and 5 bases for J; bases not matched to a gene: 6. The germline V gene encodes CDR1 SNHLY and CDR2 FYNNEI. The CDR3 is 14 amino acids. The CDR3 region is CASSAGTGWNEQYF. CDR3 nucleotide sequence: TGTGCCAGCAGTGCCGGGACAGGGTGGAACGAGCAGTACTTC.

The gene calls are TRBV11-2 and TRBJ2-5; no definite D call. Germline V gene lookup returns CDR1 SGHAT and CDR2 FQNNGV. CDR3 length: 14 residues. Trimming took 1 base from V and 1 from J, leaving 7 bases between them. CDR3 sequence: CASSLALLQETQYF. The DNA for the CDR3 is TGTGCCAGCAGCTTAGCGCTCCTCCAAGAGACCCAGTACTTC. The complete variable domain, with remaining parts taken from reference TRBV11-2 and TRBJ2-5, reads EAGVAQSPRYKIIEKRQSVAFWCNPISGHATLYWYQQILGQGPKLLIQFQNNGVVDDSQLPKDRFSAERLKGVDSTLKIQPAKLEDSAVYLCASSLALLQETQYFGPGTRLLVL.